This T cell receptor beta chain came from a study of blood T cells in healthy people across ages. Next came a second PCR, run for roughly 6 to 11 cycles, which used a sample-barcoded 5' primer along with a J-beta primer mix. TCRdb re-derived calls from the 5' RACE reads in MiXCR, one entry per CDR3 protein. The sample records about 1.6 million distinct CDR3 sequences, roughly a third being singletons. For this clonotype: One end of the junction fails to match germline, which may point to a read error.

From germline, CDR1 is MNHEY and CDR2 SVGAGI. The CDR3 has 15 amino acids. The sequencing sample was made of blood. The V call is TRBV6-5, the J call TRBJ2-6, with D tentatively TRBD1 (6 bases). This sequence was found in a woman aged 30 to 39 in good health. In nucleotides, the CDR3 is TGTGCCAGCAGTCAACAGGGAACCGGGGCCAACGTCCCGACTTTC. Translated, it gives CASSQQGTGANVPTF.